This T cell receptor beta chain was identified during a study of cytotoxic CD8 clonotypes in ibrutinib-treated CLL. Using immunoSEQ multiplex PCR, the repertoire was profiled, and TCRdb retains in-frame clones only, with some absent. The data hold 150,000 or so clones, with around 80% observed a single time. This clone has just one count. No antigen is known for it. Overall study results and limits: While tracking circulating CD8+ T-cell counts, baseline clonality exceeded that of age-matched healthy donors. Sustained-remission and progressing patients had unequal sampling times.

The clonotype originates from a human donor with chronic lymphocytic leukemia. The sequencing here drew on PBMCs, taken after 12 months of ibrutinib treatment.

Written as DNA, the CDR3 is TGTGCCAGCACCACTCACGACAGGGGGACGATTGGCTACACCTTC. As protein: CASTTHDRGTIGYTF. The gene calls are TRBV28 and TRBJ1-2; 9 nucleotides match TRBD1. This CDR3 is 15 amino acids long. With 7 bases clipped from V and 7 bases from J, the junction kept 13 bases outside the gene matches. The germline gives CDR1 MDHEN, CDR2 SYDVKM.